This TCR delta chain appears in the sequencing data of a study of gamma-delta T cells after stem cell transplantation. As for this clone: Since a much larger clone is just one base distant, this may be a read error.

TCRdb redid clone calling on the RT-PCR reads using CATT. The data contain thousands of delta-chain clones, more than 14% of them singletons. V was shortened by 2 bases and J by 1 base, with 20 bases between the two germline ends. There are 18 residues in the CDR3. Germline CDR1 TSWWSYY, CDR2 QGS. The material sequenced was gamma-delta T cells. The TCR was taken from a human donor. It is not recorded whose cells these are; they may come from a transplant donor. V and J are TRDV1 and TRDJ1, with D perhaps matching TRDD3 (5 bases). The CDR3 loop is CALGEIRSRTGSTDKLIF. The DNA for the CDR3 is TGTGCTCTTGGGGAAATCAGGAGCCGTACTGGCAGCACCGATAAACTCATCTTT.